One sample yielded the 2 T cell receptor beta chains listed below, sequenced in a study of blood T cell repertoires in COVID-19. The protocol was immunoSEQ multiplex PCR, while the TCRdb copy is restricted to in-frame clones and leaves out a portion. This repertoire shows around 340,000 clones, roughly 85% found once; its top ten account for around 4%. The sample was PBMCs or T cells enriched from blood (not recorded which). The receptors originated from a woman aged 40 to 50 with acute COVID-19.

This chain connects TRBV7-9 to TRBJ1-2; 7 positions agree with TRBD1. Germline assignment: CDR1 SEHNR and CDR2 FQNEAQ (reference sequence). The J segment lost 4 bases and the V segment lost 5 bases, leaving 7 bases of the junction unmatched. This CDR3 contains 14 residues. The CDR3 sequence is CASSTETGVYGYTF. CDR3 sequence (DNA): TGTGCCAGCAGCACAGAAACAGGGGTCTATGGCTACACCTTC.

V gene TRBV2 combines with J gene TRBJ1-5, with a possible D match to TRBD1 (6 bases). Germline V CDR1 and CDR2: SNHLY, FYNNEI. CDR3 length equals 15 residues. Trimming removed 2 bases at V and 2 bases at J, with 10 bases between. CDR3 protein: CASSEQGIGNQPQHF. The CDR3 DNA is TGTGCCAGCAGTGAACAGGGGATAGGCAATCAGCCCCAGCATTTT.